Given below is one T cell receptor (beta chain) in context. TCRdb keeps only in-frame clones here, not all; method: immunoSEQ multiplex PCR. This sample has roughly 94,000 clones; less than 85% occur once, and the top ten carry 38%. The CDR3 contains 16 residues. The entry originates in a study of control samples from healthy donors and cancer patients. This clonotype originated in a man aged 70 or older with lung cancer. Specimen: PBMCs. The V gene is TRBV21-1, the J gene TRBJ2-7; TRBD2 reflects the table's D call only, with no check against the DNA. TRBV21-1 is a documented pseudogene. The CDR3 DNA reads TGTGCCAGCAGCAAAGCCACCGGGGTGAGTGGCAACGAGCAGTACTTC. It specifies CASSKATGVSGNEQYF.